These 18 T cell receptor beta chains share one sample of origin, sequenced in a study of blood T cell repertoires in COVID-19. Measured with immunoSEQ multiplex PCR; TCRdb has only the in-frame clones, and not every one. The sample shows 150,000 or so clones, 80% to 90% of them seen only once. The sequencing sample was made of peripheral blood. The receptors stem from a man aged 40-49 years who had recovered from COVID-19.

The chain has TRBV6-5 and TRBJ1-6, with a tentative D call TRBD1 (5 bases). Germline assignment: CDR1 MNHEY and CDR2 SVGAGI. The ends were cut back, 5 bases at V and 7 bases at J, with 12 bases in the middle. This CDR3 contains 14 residues. The CDR3 region has the DNA TGTGCCAGCAGTCTACGACAGAGAAATTCACCCCTCCACTTT. Translation: CASSLRQRNSPLHF.

This chain connects TRBV20-1 to TRBJ1-3, with TRBD1 matching 9 bases. V shed 5 bases and J 11 bases; nucleotides not matched to a gene: 10. The germline CDR1 and CDR2 sequences are DFQATT and SNEGSKA (reference sequence). This CDR3 comprises 13 residues. CDR3 residues: CSARVPGQGAIYF. Here the CDR3 DNA reads TGCAGTGCTCGTGTCCCGGGACAGGGTGCCATATATTTT.

The chain employs TRBV5-1 and TRBJ1-4, with 8 bases aligning to TRBD1. The trim removed 3 bases at V and 3 bases at J, leaving 7 bases unmatched. CDR1 is SGHRS and CDR2 is YFSETQ in the germline V gene. The CDR3 totals 16 residues. CDR3 nucleotide sequence: TGCGCCAGCAGCTGGGACAGGCCTAGGGCTAATGAAAAACTGTTTTTT. This translates into CASSWDRPRANEKLFF.

Concerning this clone itself: Other DNA sequences in the sample encode the same CDR3. The chain uses TRBV7-2 and TRBJ1-5, with a tentative D call TRBD1 (5 bases). This CDR3 has 14 amino acids. Trimming removed 5 bases from V and 1 base from J, with 9 bases in between. CDR1 and CDR2 from the germline V gene are SGHTA and FQGNSA. CDR3 region: CASSPRQSNQPQHF. The CDR3 DNA follows: TGTGCCAGCAGCCCCCGACAGAGCAATCAGCCCCAGCATTTT.

This chain uses TRBV15 with TRBJ2-7; a weak D match, TRBD2 (5 bases). CDR1 is LNHNV and CDR2 is YYDKDF in the germline V gene (reference sequence). The CDR3 is made up of 13 amino acids. V was trimmed by 2 bases and J by 5 bases, leaving 10 bases between them. The CDR3 nucleotides are TGTGCCACCAGCAGATCCCGGGGTCACGAGCAGTACTTC. It yields the protein CATSRSRGHEQYF. Filled out from reference TRBV15 and TRBJ2-7, the complete variable domain reads DAMVIQNPRYQVTQFGKPVTLSCSQTLNHNVMYWYQQKSSQAPKLLFHYYDKDFNNEADTPDNFQSRRPNTSFCFLDIRSPGLGDTAMYLCATSRSRGHEQYFGPGTRLTVT.

J is TRBJ1-1 and V is TRBV7-2; D might be TRBD1 (5 bases). This CDR3 contains 13 residues. Germline CDR1 and CDR2: SGHTA and FQGNSA. V lost 5 bases, J lost 1 base, and 8 bases lay in between. The CDR3 DNA follows: TGTGCCAGCAGCCAACAGGAGAACACTGAAGCTTTCTTT. This codes for CASSQQENTEAFF.

The gene calls are TRBV19 and TRBJ1-1; D gene unclear. CDR3 size: 11 residues. Germline loops: CDR1 LNHDA, CDR2 SQIVND (reference sequence). The V and J ends lost 7 bases and 1 base respectively, with 4 bases between them. The CDR3 coding sequence is TGTGCCAGTAACGGGAACACTGAAGCTTTCTTT. Translated, it gives CASNGNTEAFF.

J is TRBJ1-2 and V is TRBV11-2; D gene unclear. The CDR3 has 13 residues. V lost 5 bases, J lost 4 bases, and 11 bases lay in between. Germline CDR1 is SGHAT and CDR2 is FQNNGV. CDR3 in DNA: TGTGCCAGCAGCCCCACTGAAACCTATGGCTACACCTTC. Its protein is CASSPTETYGYTF.

The chain joins TRBV19 to TRBJ1-2; D not resolved. The V gene lost 1 base and the J gene lost 4 bases, with 10 bases spanning the gap. The germline V gene has CDR1 LNHDA and CDR2 SQIVND (reference sequence). The CDR3 contains 14 residues. The CDR3 region is CASSIGGSFYGYTF. The CDR3 DNA reads as TGTGCCAGTAGTATAGGAGGCAGTTTCTATGGCTACACCTTC. Full variable domain (outside the CDR3, taken from reference TRBV19 and TRBJ1-2): DGGITQSPKYLFRKEGQNVTLSCEQNLNHDAMYWYRQDPGQGLRLIYYSQIVNDFQKGDIAEGYSVSREKKESFPLTVTSAQKNPTAFYLCASSIGGSFYGYTFGSGTRLTVV.

This sequence joins TRBV30 and TRBJ2-5; D perhaps matches TRBD1 (7 bases). The V end lost 7 bases, the J end lost 5 bases, and 23 bases lay between the germline ends. CDR3 length: 15 residues. Germline loops: CDR1 GTSNPN, CDR2 SVGIG (reference sequence). The CDR3 nucleotides are TGTGCCTTCTCACGCCGACAGGGAGGTTTGGAGACCCAGTACTTC. It yields the protein CAFSRRQGGLETQYF.

The chain has TRBV12-3 or TRBV12-4 and TRBJ1-2, with D unresolved. The ends were cut back, 3 bases at V and 6 bases at J, with 11 bases in the middle. The CDR3 loop spans 13 amino acids. The CDR3 region is CASSFPGFHGYTF. CDR3 coding DNA: TGTGCCAGCAGTTTCCCCGGGTTCCATGGCTACACCTTC.

This clone was detected a few times. The chain uses TRBV28 and TRBJ2-7; 7 bases align to TRBD1. The germline gives CDR1 MDHEN, CDR2 SYDVKM. Germline trimming cut 2 bases from V and 5 bases from J; bases unmatched to any gene: 3. The CDR3 is made up of 13 amino acids. The CDR3: CASSLRTGDEQYF. As DNA, the CDR3 is TGTGCCAGCAGTTTACGGACAGGTGACGAGCAGTACTTC.

The genes are TRBV4-2 and TRBJ2-7, with 8 bases identical to TRBD2. Germline CDR1 and CDR2: LGHNA and YNFKEQ. The CDR3 covers 15 residues. With 3 bases clipped from V and 4 bases from J, the junction kept 8 bases outside the gene matches. CDR3 loop: CASSQEGGRHYEQYF. The CDR3 coding sequence is TGTGCCAGCAGCCAGGAGGGCGGGAGGCATTACGAGCAGTACTTC.

The chain combines TRBV6-5 with TRBJ2-7; D possibly corresponds to TRBD2 (6 bases). The germline CDR1 and CDR2 sequences are MNHEY and SVGAGI. V was trimmed by 10 bases and J by 0 bases, leaving 16 bases between them. The CDR3 covers 14 residues. The CDR3 spells CATPEGLSSYEQYF. Here the CDR3 DNA reads TGTGCCACACCGGAGGGCCTCAGCTCCTACGAGCAGTACTTC.

The CDR3 nucleotides are TGTGCCAGCAGTTGGGACAGGGGGTACGAGCAGTACTTC. This translates into CASSWDRGYEQYF. The rearrangement uses TRBV6-5 and TRBJ2-7; the match to TRBD1 covers 11 bases. V lost 4 bases to trimming and J lost 4 bases; unmatched junction nucleotides: 0. The germline gives CDR1 MNHEY, CDR2 SVGAGI. CDR3 length: 13 amino acids.

V is TRBV14 and J is TRBJ2-3; TRBD2 is a possible D gene (6 bases). V was cut by 1 base and J by 0 bases, with 11 bases left in between. CDR3 length: 16 amino acids. Per germline, CDR1 SGHDN and CDR2 FVKESK. CDR3 residues: CASSQVSGLSTDTQYF. In DNA, the CDR3 is TGTGCCAGCAGCCAAGTAAGCGGGCTGAGCACAGATACGCAGTATTTT.

The chain carries TRBV10-3 and TRBJ1-3; D might be TRBD1 (6 bases). The CDR3 runs 13 residues. V lost 4 bases to trimming and J lost 2 bases, with 6 bases between them. In germline, CDR1 is ENHRY, CDR2 SYGVKD. CDR3 in amino acids: CAISGDTGNTIYF. The CDR3 DNA follows: TGTGCCATCAGTGGGGACACTGGAAACACCATATATTTT.

The genes are TRBV4-3 and TRBJ1-6; possible D gene TRBD1, 6 bases. Between the trimmed V and J ends, which lost 0 bases and 8 bases, there was a span of 17 bases. Germline V gene lookup returns CDR1 LGHNA and CDR2 YSLEER. The CDR3 runs to 17 residues. The CDR3 DNA sequence: TGCGCCAGCAGCCAAGAGACGGGTACAGGGAGCCATTCACCCCTCCACTTT. Translating gives CASSQETGTGSHSPLHF.